This T cell receptor (beta chain) emerged from a study of T cell repertoires in cytomegalovirus infection. Overall study: CMV epitopes in the study were HLA-C-restricted (recently identified) and HLA-B-restricted (well studied). Both CMV infection and a matching HLA type were indicated by public TCR beta signatures.

Findings and caveats of the study: The ex vivo response was dominated by HLA-C-restricted CMV-specific TCR beta clonotypes. Frequencies of public TCR beta families were cumulated, and this identified carriers of CMV plus the relevant HLA.

Each CDR3 protein is one row after TCRdb ran MiXCR on the reads. The table shows hundreds of thousands of distinct CDR3 sequences, with under 45% occurring only once. This clonotype showed up just a few times. What it binds is unknown. The CDR3 runs 17 residues. V was clipped by 6 bases and J by 0 bases; unmatched bases: 10. The specimen comprised cultured PBMCs, sampled from culture after CMV antigen stimulation. The origin of this receptor is a human donor in good health (CMV status not recorded). Some clones in this sample may be carry-over from other donors' samples. The chain is built from TRBV12-3 or TRBV12-4 and TRBJ1-3; 8 bases are shared with TRBD1. The CDR3 DNA reads TGTGCCAGCAGCCCGGACAGGGAGGAGCTCTCTGGAAACACCATATATTTT. As protein: CASSPDREELSGNTIYF.